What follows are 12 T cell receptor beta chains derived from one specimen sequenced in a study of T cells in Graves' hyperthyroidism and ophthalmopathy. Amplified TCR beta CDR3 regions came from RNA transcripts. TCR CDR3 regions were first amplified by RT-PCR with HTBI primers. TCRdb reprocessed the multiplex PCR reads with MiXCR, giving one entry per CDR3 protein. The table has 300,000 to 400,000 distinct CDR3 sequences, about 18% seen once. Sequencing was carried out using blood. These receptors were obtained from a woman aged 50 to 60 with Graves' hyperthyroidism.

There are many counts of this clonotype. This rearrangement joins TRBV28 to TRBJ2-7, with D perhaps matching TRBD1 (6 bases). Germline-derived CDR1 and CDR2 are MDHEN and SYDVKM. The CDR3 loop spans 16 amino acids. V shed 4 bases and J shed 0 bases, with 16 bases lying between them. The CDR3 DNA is TGTGCCAGCAGTTCGCCAGGGGTACGCACCTCCTACGAGCAGTACTTC. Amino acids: CASSSPGVRTSYEQYF.

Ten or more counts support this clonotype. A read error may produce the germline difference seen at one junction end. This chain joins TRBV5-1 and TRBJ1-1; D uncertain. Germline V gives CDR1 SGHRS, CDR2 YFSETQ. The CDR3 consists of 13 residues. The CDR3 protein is CASSLQLNTEAFF. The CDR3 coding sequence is TGTGCCAGCAGCCTTCAACTGAACACTGAAGCTTTCTTT.

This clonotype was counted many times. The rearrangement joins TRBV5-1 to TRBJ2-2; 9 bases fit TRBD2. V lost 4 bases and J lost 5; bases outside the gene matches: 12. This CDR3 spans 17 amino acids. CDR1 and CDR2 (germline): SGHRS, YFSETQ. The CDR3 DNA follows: TGCGCCAGCAGCCGACAATTAGCGGGAGCGGGAACCGGGGAGCTGTTTTTT. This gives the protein CASSRQLAGAGTGELFF. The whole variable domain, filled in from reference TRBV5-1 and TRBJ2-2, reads KAGVTQTPRYLIKTRGQQVTLSCSPISGHRSVSWYQQTPGQGLQFLFEYFSETQRNKGNFPGRFSGRQFSNSRSEMNVSTLELGDSALYLCASSRQLAGAGTGELFFGEGSRLTVL.

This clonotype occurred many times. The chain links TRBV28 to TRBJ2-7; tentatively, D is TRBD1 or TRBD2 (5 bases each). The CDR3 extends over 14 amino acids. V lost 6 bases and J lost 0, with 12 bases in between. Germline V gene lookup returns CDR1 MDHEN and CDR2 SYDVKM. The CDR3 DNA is TGTGCCAGCAGGGGGGTCCGAGGCTCCTACGAGCAGTACTTC. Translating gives CASRGVRGSYEQYF.

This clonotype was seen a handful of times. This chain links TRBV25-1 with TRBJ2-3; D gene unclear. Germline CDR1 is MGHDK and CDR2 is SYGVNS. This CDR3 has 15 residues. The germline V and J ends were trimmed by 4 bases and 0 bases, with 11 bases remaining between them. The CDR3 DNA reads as TGTGCCAGCAGTGTTCTAGATACTAGCACAGATACGCAGTATTTT. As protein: CASSVLDTSTDTQYF.

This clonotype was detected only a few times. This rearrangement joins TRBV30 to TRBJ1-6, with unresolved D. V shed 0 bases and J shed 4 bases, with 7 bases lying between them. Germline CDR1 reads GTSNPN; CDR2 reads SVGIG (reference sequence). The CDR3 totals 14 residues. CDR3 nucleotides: TGTGCCTGGAGTGTACGACCATATAATTCACCCCTCCACTTT. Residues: CAWSVRPYNSPLHF.

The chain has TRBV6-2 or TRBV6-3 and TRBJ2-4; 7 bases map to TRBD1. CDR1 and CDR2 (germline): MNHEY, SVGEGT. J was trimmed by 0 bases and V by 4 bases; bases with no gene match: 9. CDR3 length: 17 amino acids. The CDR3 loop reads CASSSVRQGLAKNIQYF. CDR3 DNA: TGTGCCAGCAGTTCAGTTCGACAGGGCTTAGCCAAAAACATTCAGTACTTC.

This chain's CDR3 is CASSVGPALAGEDTQYF. As DNA, the CDR3 is TGTGCCAGCAGCGTAGGCCCCGCGCTAGCGGGAGAGGATACGCAGTATTTT. The chain links TRBV9 to TRBJ2-3; 10 bases align to TRBD2. Germline CDR1 and CDR2: SGDLS and YYNGEE. The CDR3 consists of 17 residues. Trimming took 0 bases from V and 6 from J; bases not matched to a gene: 10.

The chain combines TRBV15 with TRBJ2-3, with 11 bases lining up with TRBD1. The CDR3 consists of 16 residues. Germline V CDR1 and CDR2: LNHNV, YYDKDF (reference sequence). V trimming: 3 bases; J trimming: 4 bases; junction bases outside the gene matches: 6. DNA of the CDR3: TGTGCCACCAGCAGTCTCGGGACAGGGGGGCCAGATACGCAGTATTTT. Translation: CATSSLGTGGPDTQYF. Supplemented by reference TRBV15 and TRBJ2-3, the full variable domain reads DAMVIQNPRYQVTQFGKPVTLSCSQTLNHNVMYWYQQKSSQAPKLLFHYYDKDFNNEADTPDNFQSRRPNTSFCFLDIRSPGLGDTAMYLCATSSLGTGGPDTQYFGPGTRLTVL.

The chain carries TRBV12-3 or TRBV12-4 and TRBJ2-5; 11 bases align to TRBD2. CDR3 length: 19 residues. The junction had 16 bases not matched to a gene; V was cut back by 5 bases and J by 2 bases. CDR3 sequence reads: CASSGESSGGPPDQETQYF. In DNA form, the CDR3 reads TGTGCCAGCAGTGGGGAATCTAGCGGGGGGCCCCCGGATCAAGAGACCCAGTACTTC.

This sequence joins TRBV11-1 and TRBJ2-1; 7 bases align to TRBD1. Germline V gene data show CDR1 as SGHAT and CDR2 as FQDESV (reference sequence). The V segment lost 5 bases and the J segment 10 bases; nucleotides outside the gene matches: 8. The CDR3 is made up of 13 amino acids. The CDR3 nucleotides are TGTGCCAGCAGCATCGCGTGGGGACAGGAGCAGTTCTTC. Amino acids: CASSIAWGQEQFF.

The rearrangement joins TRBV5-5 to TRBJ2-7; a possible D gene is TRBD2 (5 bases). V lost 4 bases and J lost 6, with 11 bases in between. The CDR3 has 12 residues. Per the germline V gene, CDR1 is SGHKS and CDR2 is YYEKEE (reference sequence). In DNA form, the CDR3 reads TGTGCCAGCAGCCTCACTAGTTCCGAGCAGTACGTC. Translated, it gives CASSLTSSEQYV.